This T cell receptor (beta chain) was recovered during a study of blood T cell repertoires in COVID-19. Looking at the study overall: Donors in the United States, Italy and Spain gave samples during acute or convalescent COVID-19.

This clone came up a few times. Seattle researchers signed up patients amid active infection and tracked them longitudinally. The CDR3 is 15 residues long. The germline V gene has CDR1 LGHDT and CDR2 YNNKEL (reference sequence). The ends lost 3 bases at V and 7 bases at J; junction bases unmatched: 11. Original analysis: Nucleated cell number was recorded as an estimate derived from reference gene primer amplification. Here immunoSEQ multiplex PCR was the method, and the copy in TCRdb shows in-frame clones only, minus some. For V, J and clone size, that table is used; D and trimming come from the DNA. The sample shows about 180,000 clones, 75% to 90% of them seen only once.

The sequence came from a woman in her 70s with COVID-19, enrolled during active disease. What was sequenced was peripheral blood. The rearrangement uses TRBV3-1 (or the pseudogene TRBV3-2) and TRBJ1-2; TRBD1 aligns across 7 bases. For the CDR3, the DNA is TGTGCCAGCAGCCATAAAGACAGGGCCGGGGCTGGCTACACCTTC. Protein sequence: CASSHKDRAGAGYTF.